Presented here are 29 T cell receptor beta chains from one specimen sequenced in a study of shared clonotypes between healthy human individuals. Some clones are missing from TCRdb's copy, which holds only in-frame ones; the method was immunoSEQ multiplex PCR. The repertoire has hundreds of thousands of clones, under 95% of them found once; the top ten carry 24%. Naive CD8 cells were CD45RO-negative, positively selected for CCR7, excluding terminally differentiated effector memory CD45RA+ cells. The sequencing input was naive CD8+ T cells sorted from blood. Every receptor here comes from a man aged 25-45 years in good health.

The chain is built from TRBV11-3 and TRBJ2-1, with D possibly being TRBD1 (7 bases). CDR1 is SGHNT, CDR2 YENEEA, per germline. V was cut by 8 bases and J by 7 bases, with 15 bases left in between. CDR3 length: 13 residues. As DNA, the CDR3 is TGTGCCAGCCGACAGGGTCGGGGGAATGAGCAGTTCTTC. Its translation is CASRQGRGNEQFF.

This rearrangement joins TRBV27 to TRBJ2-5; TRBD2 aligns across 12 bases. There are 16 residues in the CDR3. The J segment lost 4 bases and the V segment lost 5 bases, leaving 8 bases of the junction unmatched. The germline gives CDR1 MNHEY, CDR2 SMNVEV (reference sequence). The DNA for the CDR3 is TGTGCCAGCAGTCCCAGACTAGCGGGAGTTGCAGAGACCCAGTACTTC. Translated: CASSPRLAGVAETQYF.

The chain has TRBV7-9 and TRBJ2-3, with a tentative D call TRBD2 (6 bases). Germline V gene sequence: CDR1 SEHNR, CDR2 FQNEAQ (reference sequence). This CDR3 has 16 residues. V lost 5 bases, J lost 4 bases, and 19 bases lay in between. CDR3 coding DNA: TGTGCCAGCAGCACCCGGGACTCCCTTGCCCCAGATACGCAGTATTTT. This gives the protein CASSTRDSLAPDTQYF.

The V call is TRBV10-3, the J call TRBJ2-3, with D possibly being TRBD1 (6 bases). Germline loops: CDR1 ENHRY, CDR2 SYGVKD. This CDR3 has 16 residues. V was trimmed by 3 bases and J by 2 bases, leaving 15 bases between them. As DNA, the CDR3 is TGTGCCATCAGTGATAAGGGGGAGAGTTACACAGATACGCAGTATTTT. It yields the protein CAISDKGESYTDTQYF.

Of note for this clone: Other DNA sequences in this specimen translate into the identical CDR3. J is TRBJ2-3 and V is TRBV9, with D tentatively TRBD2 (5 bases). V was shortened by 2 bases and J by 1 base, with 8 bases between the two germline ends. This CDR3 has 14 amino acids. CDR1 SGDLS and CDR2 YYNGEE come from the germline V gene. CDR3 bases: TGTGCCAGCAGCGTTGGAGCGGGCACAGATACGCAGTATTTT. It specifies CASSVGAGTDTQYF.

This clone was seen a single time. This CDR3 reads CASSDQATTDTQYF. The DNA for the CDR3 is TGTGCCAGCAGTGATCAGGCCACCACAGATACGCAGTATTTT. V is TRBV25-1 and J is TRBJ2-3; D is unresolved. Germline values: CDR1 MGHDK, CDR2 SYGVNS. V lost 3 bases and J lost 2, with 9 bases in between. The CDR3 covers 14 residues.

The DNA of the CDR3 is TGTGCCAGCAGCCAAGCTGGTAGGGGGCCTGAAAAACTGTTTTTT. Translated: CASSQAGRGPEKLFF. The chain recombines TRBV14 with TRBJ1-4; 7 bases are shared with TRBD1. CDR3 length equals 15 residues. CDR1 and CDR2 (germline): SGHDN, FVKESK. Trimming took 1 base from V and 7 from J; bases not matched to a gene: 6.

V is TRBV4-3 and J is TRBJ2-3; no firm D call. In germline, CDR1 is LGHNA, CDR2 YSLEER. Between the trimmed V and J ends, which lost 6 bases and 1 base, there was a span of 14 bases. The CDR3 runs to 15 residues. CDR3 in DNA: TGCGCCAGCAGGCCTCGGCCTCGGGGCACAGATACGCAGTATTTT. It is translated as CASRPRPRGTDTQYF.

In this sample, this clone turned up once. V gene TRBV10-3 combines with J gene TRBJ2-1; perhaps TRBD2 as D (7 bases). This CDR3 is built from 17 residues. V lost 4 bases and J 3 bases, leaving 19 bases between the germline ends. Per the germline V gene, CDR1 is ENHRY and CDR2 is SYGVKD. CDR3 nucleotides: TGTGCCATCAGTGGGGAGGGGGAGACTAGTAGCTACAATGAGCAGTTCTTC. Amino acids: CAISGEGETSSYNEQFF.

The gene calls are TRBV5-1 and TRBJ1-2; 9 bases are a match to TRBD1. The CDR3 loop spans 15 amino acids. V gave up 1 base and J gave up 4 bases; unmatched junction bases: 5. Per the germline V gene, CDR1 is SGHRS and CDR2 is YFSETQ. The CDR3 DNA sequence: TGCGCCAGCAGCTTGACAGGGGGCCCCGGCTATGGCTACACCTTC. It encodes CASSLTGGPGYGYTF.

The rearrangement links TRBV28 to TRBJ2-1; 7 bases fit TRBD2. After removal of 5 bases from V and 5 bases from J, the junction contained 12 bases not matched to a gene. Looked up from germline, CDR1 is MDHEN and CDR2 is SYDVKM. The CDR3 is 16 residues long. DNA of the CDR3: TGTGCCAGCAGTCTCTTTAAGGGAGGGCCAGACAATGAGCAGTTCTTC. Protein product: CASSLFKGGPDNEQFF.

The genes are TRBV4-1 and TRBJ2-5; D tentatively reads TRBD1 or TRBD2 (5 bases each). The CDR3 totals 15 residues. CDR1 MGHRA and CDR2 YSYEKL come from the germline V gene. Trimming shortened V by 5 bases and J by 5 bases, and 18 bases separated the two germline ends. CDR3 DNA: TGCGCCAGCAGCTACCAAGAAGGGGAGTACGAGACCCAGTACTTC. Protein: CASSYQEGEYETQYF.

This chain uses TRBV28 with TRBJ1-1; unclear D gene. The CDR3 is 14 amino acids. CDR1 MDHEN and CDR2 SYDVKM come from the germline V gene. V was pared by 7 bases and J by 0 bases, with 12 bases between. CDR3 loop: CASKRGGLNTEAFF. The CDR3 region has the DNA TGTGCCAGCAAGCGTGGAGGTTTGAACACTGAAGCTTTCTTT.

This rearrangement joins TRBV7-9 to TRBJ1-2; D possibly corresponds to TRBD1 (5 bases). Germline V gene lookup returns CDR1 SEHNR and CDR2 FQNEAQ (reference sequence). V lost 5 bases, J lost 1 base, and 11 bases lay in between. The CDR3 spans 14 residues. CDR3 in DNA: TGTGCCAGCAGCCAGACAGTGGGTAACTATGGCTACACCTTC. It encodes CASSQTVGNYGYTF.

The V call is TRBV5-1, the J call TRBJ2-7, with TRBD2 identical over 12 bases. Trimming cost V 6 bases and J 2 bases; bases outside gene matches: 3. The germline gives CDR1 SGHRS, CDR2 YFSETQ. The CDR3 covers 14 residues. The CDR3 protein is CASTRTSGTYEQYF. The CDR3 bases are TGCGCCAGCACCCGGACTAGCGGGACCTACGAGCAGTACTTC.

The rearrangement uses TRBV27 and TRBJ2-7; TRBD1 or TRBD2 may be the D gene (5 bases each). The germline CDR1 and CDR2 sequences are MNHEY and SMNVEV (reference sequence). The V end was cut by 4 bases, the J end by 5 bases, with 18 bases between. This CDR3 is built from 15 residues. The CDR3 DNA sequence: TGTGCCAGCAGTTCTCTGAGGGGAGAACGGGACGAGCAGTACTTC. Translating gives CASSSLRGERDEQYF.

V is TRBV4-1 and J is TRBJ1-2, with TRBD1 matching 7 bases. Germline V gene lookup returns CDR1 MGHRA and CDR2 YSYEKL. The V gene end was trimmed by 8 bases and the J gene end by 7 bases; junction bases not matched to a gene: 13. CDR3 size: 14 residues. The CDR3 coding sequence is TGCGCCAGCGCAACCCCAGGGGGGGCGCGTGGCTACACCTTC. Its protein product is CASATPGGARGYTF.

The table lists this clone with a count of one. The chain employs TRBV6-6 and TRBJ2-1; the match to TRBD2 covers 10 bases. The CDR3 covers 15 residues. V dropped 2 bases and J dropped 3; count of bases not matched to a gene: 1. Germline V CDR1 and CDR2: MNHNY, SVGAGI (reference sequence). The DNA for the CDR3 is TGTGCCAGCAGTTACCTAGCGGGAGACTACAATGAGCAGTTCTTC. It yields the protein CASSYLAGDYNEQFF.

This chain joins TRBV28 and TRBJ2-7; 7 nucleotides agree with TRBD2. J was trimmed by 6 bases and V by 4 bases; bases with no gene match: 15. The CDR3 contains 16 residues. CDR1 and CDR2 (germline): MDHEN, SYDVKM. CDR3 residues: CASSSLIREAGLEQYF. The CDR3 nucleotides read TGTGCCAGCAGTTCACTTATCCGGGAGGCCGGCCTCGAGCAGTACTTC.

This chain joins TRBV11-2 and TRBJ2-7, with 8 bases fitting TRBD1. V was pared by 4 bases and J by 3 bases, with 2 bases of the junction left unmatched. The length of the CDR3 is 13 residues. The V gene's germline CDR1 is SGHAT and CDR2 FQNNGV. CDR3: CASSWGQVYEQYF. Here the CDR3 DNA reads TGTGCCAGCAGCTGGGGACAGGTCTACGAGCAGTACTTC.

J is TRBJ2-7 and V is TRBV6-5; D unresolved. This CDR3 is 12 amino acids long. Trimming left V 5 bases short and J 6 bases short, with 11 bases between. Germline V gene data show CDR1 as MNHEY and CDR2 as SVGAGI. The CDR3 is CASSPTGVEQYF. The DNA for the CDR3 is TGTGCCAGCAGTCCCACTGGTGTCGAGCAGTACTTC.

This chain joins TRBV23-1 and TRBJ1-2, with D unresolved. TRBV23-1 qualifies as an ORF whose function is uncertain. This CDR3 region has 15 residues. The V and J ends lost 3 bases and 2 bases respectively, with 13 bases between them. The chain's CDR3 is CASSHHTDPNYGYTF. The DNA for the CDR3 is TGCGCCAGCAGTCACCATACCGACCCCAACTATGGCTACACCTTC.

The V call is TRBV19, the J call TRBJ1-1; TRBD1 matches at 7 bases. Germline V gene lookup returns CDR1 LNHDA and CDR2 SQIVND (reference sequence). The CDR3 is 17 residues long. V dropped 1 base and J dropped 4; count of bases not matched to a gene: 12. The CDR3 nucleotides read TGTGCCAGTAGTATAGCCCCGTTTGACAGGGTAATCACTGAAGCTTTCTTT. It specifies CASSIAPFDRVITEAFF.

This clone is a singleton in its sample. The DNA of the CDR3 is TGTGCCAGTAGCCCTGTAGGGGGTTTCAATGAGCAGTTCTTC. This translates into CASSPVGGFNEQFF. V gene TRBV19 combines with J gene TRBJ2-1, with D possibly being TRBD1 (6 bases). The CDR3 runs 14 residues. Trimming stripped 6 bases from V and 6 bases from J, with 15 bases between. In germline, CDR1 is LNHDA, CDR2 SQIVND (reference sequence). Complete variable domain (other parts from reference TRBV19 and TRBJ2-1): DGGITQSPKYLFRKEGQNVTLSCEQNLNHDAMYWYRQDPGQGLRLIYYSQIVNDFQKGDIAEGYSVSREKKESFPLTVTSAQKNPTAFYLCASSPVGGFNEQFFGPGTRLTVL.

The V call is TRBV6-5, the J call TRBJ1-1, with 7 bases lining up with TRBD1. This CDR3 contains 16 residues. V lost 2 bases and J lost 1; bases outside the gene matches: 7. Germline lookup yields CDR1 MNHEY and CDR2 SVGAGI. CDR3 DNA sequence: TGTGCCAGCAGTTACGACCGCCGGACAGGGAACACTGAAGCTTTCTTT. Its translation is CASSYDRRTGNTEAFF.

CDR3 residues: CASSLGSGTEAFF. Here the CDR3 DNA reads TGTGCCAGCAGCTTGGGCAGTGGCACTGAAGCTTTCTTT. The chain recombines TRBV5-6 with TRBJ1-1, with no clear D. The germline V gene has CDR1 SGHDT and CDR2 YYEEEE. The CDR3 totals 13 residues. V was cut by 0 bases and J by 4 bases, with 7 bases left in between.

This clone was seen a single time. The chain has TRBV6-5 and TRBJ2-5; D possibly matches TRBD1 or TRBD2 (5 bases each). The CDR3 is made up of 14 amino acids. Germline assignment: CDR1 MNHEY and CDR2 SVGAGI. V lost 10 bases and J lost 2, with 17 bases in between. DNA for the CDR3: TGTGCCACCAAACTGGGGGACCTTCAAGAGACCCAGTACTTC. Protein product: CATKLGDLQETQYF.

The chain combines TRBV5-1 with TRBJ2-1, with D uncertain. Trimming took 0 bases from V and 0 from J, leaving 7 bases between them. This CDR3 spans 15 amino acids. Germline-derived CDR1 and CDR2 are SGHRS and YFSETQ. CDR3 nucleotides: TGCGCCAGCAGCTTGGTGAGCGACTCCTACAATGAGCAGTTCTTC. Amino acids: CASSLVSDSYNEQFF.

This sequence joins TRBV9 and TRBJ2-2, with TRBD2 matching over 11 bases. V shed 2 bases and J 6 bases; nucleotides not matched to a gene: 6. Germline V lookup: CDR1 SGDLS, CDR2 YYNGEE. The CDR3 spans 16 residues. CDR3 nucleotides: TGTGCCAGCAGCGTCCAGACTAGCGGGGCCCCCGGGGAGCTGTTTTTT. Translated: CASSVQTSGAPGELFF. The full variable domain, rest sourced from reference TRBV9 and TRBJ2-2, is DSGVTQTPKHLITATGQRVTLRCSPRSGDLSVYWYQQSLDQGLQFLIQYYNGEERAKGNILERFSAQQFPDLHSELNLSSLELGDSALYFCASSVQTSGAPGELFFGEGSRLTVL.